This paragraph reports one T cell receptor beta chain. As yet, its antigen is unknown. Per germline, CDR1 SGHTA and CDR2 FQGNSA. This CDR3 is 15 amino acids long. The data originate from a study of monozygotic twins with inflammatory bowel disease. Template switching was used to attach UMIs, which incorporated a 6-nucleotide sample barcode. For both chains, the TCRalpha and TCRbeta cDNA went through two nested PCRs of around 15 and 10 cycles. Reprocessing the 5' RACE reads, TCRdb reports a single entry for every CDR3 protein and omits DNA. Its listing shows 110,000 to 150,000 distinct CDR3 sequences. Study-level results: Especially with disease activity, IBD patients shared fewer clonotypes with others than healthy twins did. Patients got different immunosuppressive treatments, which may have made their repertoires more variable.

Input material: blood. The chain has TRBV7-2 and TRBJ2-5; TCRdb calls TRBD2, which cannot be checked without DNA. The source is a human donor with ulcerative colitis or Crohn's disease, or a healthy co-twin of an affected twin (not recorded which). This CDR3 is CASSLVLGLRVTQYF.